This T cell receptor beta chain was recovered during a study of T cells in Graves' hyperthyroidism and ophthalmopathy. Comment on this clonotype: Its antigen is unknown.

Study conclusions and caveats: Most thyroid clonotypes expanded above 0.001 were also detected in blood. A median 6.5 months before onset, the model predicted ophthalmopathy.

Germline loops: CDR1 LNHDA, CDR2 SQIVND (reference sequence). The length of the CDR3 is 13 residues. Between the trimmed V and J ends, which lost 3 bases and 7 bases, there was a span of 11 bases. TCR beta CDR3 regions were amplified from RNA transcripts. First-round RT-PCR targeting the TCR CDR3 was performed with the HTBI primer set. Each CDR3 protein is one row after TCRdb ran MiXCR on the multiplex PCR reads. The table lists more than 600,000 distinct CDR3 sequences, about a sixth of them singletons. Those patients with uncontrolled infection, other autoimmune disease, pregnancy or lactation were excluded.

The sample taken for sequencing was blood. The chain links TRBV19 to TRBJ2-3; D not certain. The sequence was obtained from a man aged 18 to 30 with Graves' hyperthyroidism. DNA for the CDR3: TGTGCCAGTAGTATTGTGGGAACGTATACGCAGTATTTT. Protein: CASSIVGTYTQYF.